Reported below is one TCR beta chain. Its antigen remains unidentified. Base-call qualities are not available, and no considerably larger clone is one nucleotide away. This specimen belongs to a study of brain T cells in children with intractable seizures (dated by TCRdb to about 2021). Looking at the study overall: A NanoString immunology panel was first used to screen resected brain tissue from nearly 55 pediatric epilepsy surgery cases for immune gene transcripts. About 70% of the 12 selected surgery cases also had pre-surgery blood sequenced, which left four cases with brain tissue only. Study-level results and caveats: The patients' HCMV serostatus was not known, and viral specificity was inferred solely from CDR3 sequence similarity. Because pre- and post-surgery blood were sequenced to different depths, clones absent from the pre-surgery sample may reflect undersampling.

CDR1 and CDR2, looked up from the germline V gene (reference sequence), are LNHDA and SQIVND. Its CDR3 holds 15 amino acids, cysteine through phenylalanine. CDR3 DNA only is kept here, 45 bases in frame from base 1. Trimming at the junction amounts to 5 bases on V and 0 bases on J, and the germline ends lie 13 bases apart. The immunoSEQ assay was used to generate TCR beta chain sequences from genomic DNA. Per the source publication's procedure: Any CDR3 sequence that did not begin with the conserved framework cysteine at position 104 was removed by hand. Clonality was calculated as one minus the normalized Shannon's Diversity Index, with values ranging from 0 (maximal diversity) to 1 (oligoclonal). Chi-squared comparison-of-proportions tests were used to check whether the frequency of the same CDR3 differed between samples, for example brain versus blood. Public clonotypes were found by searching immuneACCESS, and the VDJdb browser was used to assess similarity to known antiviral clonotypes. This immuneACCESS table, as held by TCRdb, lists in-frame sequences with V and J called but not all clones. Of the missing ones, under half trace to an unresolved V gene in checked studies; the others have no known cause. V, J and clone size are taken as reported in that table, and D and trimming were inferred from the DNA itself. The sample table contains approximately 330,000 clones; only one count was recorded for 93% of them. The ten largest clones take up under 7% of the sample.

The intended sense of this specimen's time point label: blood from clinic visit 5 months post-surgery; TSC patient then seizure free. The surgery cases showing the highest brain T cell transcript signatures were chosen for TCR beta chain sequencing of brain tissue and, when available, of blood. Before surgery, the patients had been given at least one anti-epileptic drug. TCR-sequenced patients were children with drug-resistant epilepsy due to tuberous sclerosis complex, focal cortical dysplasia, Rasmussen encephalitis or hemimegalencephaly. Bulk genomic DNA was extracted from unsorted brain tissue and whole blood with the Monarch genomic DNA purification kit.

Sequences were derived from peripheral blood, sampled approximately 5 months after surgery. The receptor comes from a boy under two years old with tuberous sclerosis and intractable seizures. Recombination linked TRBV19 to TRBJ1-1; the D gene lacks a confident call. CDR3 loop: CASSLRVPMNTEAFF. The DNA sequence is TGTGCCAGTAGTCTCCGGGTTCCGATGAACACTGAAGCTTTCTTT.